The rows below give T cell receptor beta chains drawn from one sample of a study of blood T cell repertoires in COVID-19. Profiling relied on immunoSEQ multiplex PCR, and the TCRdb table lists in-frame clones only, not all of them. The table includes about 490,000 clones, around 85% detected once. The sample taken for sequencing was peripheral blood. The receptors come from a human donor in a cohort sampled during active COVID-19. Both conserved end residues are part of each CDR3. D genes are given only for firm matches. Clone size is not always given. Where it is, it says once, few, many or a class for expanded clones.

J | size | D | V | CDR3 | DNA
TRBJ2-7 | - | - | TRBV11-2 | CASSPRAAIGDYEQYF | TGTGCCAGCAGCCCCCGGGCGGCAATAGGGGACTACGAGCAGTACTTC
TRBJ1-1 | - | - | TRBV24-1 | CATSDLCRDDLLNTEAFF | TGTGCCACCAGTGATTTGTGCAGGGATGACCTCTTGAACACTGAAGCTTTCTTT
TRBJ2-7 | - | TRBD2 | TRBV28 | CASSPGGVNYEQYF | TGTGCCAGCAGTCCCGGGGGGGTAAACTACGAGCAGTACTTC
TRBJ1-1 | - | - | TRBV7-8 | CASSSLGGMNTEAFF | TGTGCCAGCAGCTCCCTGGGAGGGATGAACACTGAAGCTTTCTTT
TRBJ1-2 | - | TRBD1 | TRBV19 | CASSLYGQVLDYGYTF | TGTGCCAGTAGTCTCTACGGACAGGTCTTAGACTATGGCTACACCTTC
TRBJ2-7 | - | - | TRBV6-5 | CAAGPTSYEQYF | TGTGCCGCTGGGCCCACCTCCTACGAGCAGTACTTC
TRBJ2-2 | - | - | TRBV12-3/TRBV12-4 | CASSLDWSGELFF | TGTGCCAGCTCCCTCGACTGGAGCGGGGAGCTGTTTTTT
TRBJ1-1 | few | TRBD1 | TRBV19 | CASNRIRGPGDTEAFF | TGTGCCAGTAACCGCATCAGGGGGCCCGGGGACACTGAAGCTTTCTTT
TRBJ1-1 | once | - | TRBV6-2/TRBV6-3 | CASSYSAGVARKNTEAFF | TGTGCCAGCAGTTACTCCGCGGGGGTCGCCCGGAAGAACACTGAAGCTTTCTTT
TRBJ1-3 | once | - | TRBV28 | CASSLVRSGNTIYF | TGTGCCAGCAGTTTAGTCCGCTCTGGAAACACCATATATTTT
TRBJ1-3 | - | TRBD1 | TRBV29-1 | CSVQGGLSGNTIYF | TGCAGCGTTCAAGGGGGCCTCTCTGGAAACACCATATATTTT
TRBJ1-2 | - | - | TRBV5-1 | CASSSITGTAASGYTF | TGCGCCAGCAGCTCTATTACAGGGACGGCCGCAAGCGGCTACACCTTC
TRBJ1-2 | few | TRBD1 | TRBV7-2 | CASRPGQGYGYTF | TGTGCCAGCAGACCGGGACAGGGCTATGGCTACACCTTC
TRBJ1-6 | - | - | TRBV18 | CASSPRADNSPLHF | TGTGCCAGCTCACCACGGGCAGATAATTCACCCCTCCACTTT
TRBJ2-7 | - | - | TRBV5-1 | CASSPDGQGNLGQYF | TGCGCCAGCAGTCCTGATGGGCAGGGAAATTTAGGGCAGTACTTC
TRBJ2-3 | - | TRBD1 | TRBV6-1 | CASSDLLRTGGAKGTQYF | TGTGCCAGCAGTGACCTACTGAGGACAGGGGGCGCAAAGGGAACGCAGTATTTT
TRBJ2-1 | - | TRBD2 | TRBV25-1 | CASTSGTSGSGWEQFF | TGTGCCAGCACTTCCGGGACTAGCGGGAGCGGCTGGGAGCAGTTCTTC
TRBJ1-3 | - | - | TRBV7-2 | CASSLDRAGGNTIYF | TGTGCCAGCAGCTTAGACAGGGCGGGCGGAAACACCATATATTTT
TRBJ2-5 | - | TRBD1 | TRBV2 | CASSRDRRETQYF | TGTGCCAGCAGTCGGGACAGGCGGGAGACCCAGTACTTC
TRBJ2-2 | few | - | TRBV6-1 | CASSDQGWRGTGELFF | TGTGCCAGCAGTGATCAGGGATGGCGGGGCACCGGGGAGCTGTTTTTT
TRBJ2-6 | - | - | TRBV28 | CASSPRTEVVSGANVLTF | TGTGCCAGCAGTCCTCGGACAGAAGTAGTCTCTGGGGCCAACGTCCTGACTTTC
TRBJ2-7 | - | TRBD1 | TRBV29-1 | CSVEAGTGGSKQYF | TGCAGCGTTGAAGCTGGGACAGGGGGCTCTAAGCAGTACTTC
TRBJ2-5 | - | - | TRBV5-1 | CASSSRRGAETQYF | TGCGCCAGCAGCTCACGCAGGGGCGCTGAGACCCAGTACTTC
TRBJ1-6 | - | - | TRBV28 | CASSHYSYNSPLHF | TGTGCCAGCAGCCACTACTCCTATAATTCACCCCTCCACTTT
TRBJ2-1 | - | TRBD1 | TRBV5-4 | CASSRYGTGVMGQFF | TGTGCCAGCAGCCGTTACGGGACAGGGGTAATGGGGCAGTTCTTC
TRBJ2-7 | - | TRBD1 | TRBV6-5 | CASAPPGTGVYEQYF | TGTGCCAGCGCCCCGCCAGGGACAGGGGTCTACGAGCAGTACTTC
TRBJ2-1 | - | - | TRBV30 | CAWTNTRRRREQFF | TGTGCCTGGACCAATACTAGGAGGAGGCGTGAGCAGTTCTTC
TRBJ1-1 | - | - | TRBV10-3 | CAISGQGWTEAFF | TGTGCCATCAGTGGTCAGGGGTGGACTGAAGCTTTCTTT
TRBJ2-5 | - | TRBD2 | TRBV7-6 | CASSIRTPGGKTQYF | TGTGCCAGCAGCATCCGGACCCCGGGGGGGAAGACCCAGTACTTC
TRBJ2-3 | - | - | TRBV7-8 | CASSRPADTQYF | TGTGCCAGCAGCCGACCCGCAGATACGCAGTATTTT
TRBJ2-1 | - | TRBD1 | TRBV19 | CATLGQGSGNEQFF | TGTGCCACCCTAGGACAGGGGTCGGGGAATGAGCAGTTCTTC
TRBJ2-3 | - | TRBD1 | TRBV6-5 | CAHATGTGATDTQYF | TGTGCCCACGCCACCGGGACAGGAGCCACAGATACGCAGTATTTT
TRBJ1-5 | - | TRBD1 | TRBV12-5 | CASGLVSLTGAQVNQPQHF | TGTGCTAGTGGTTTGGTAAGTTTGACAGGGGCCCAGGTCAATCAGCCCCAGCATTTT
TRBJ2-2 | - | TRBD2 | TRBV7-7 | CASSFLTSGNTGELFF | TGTGCTAGCAGCTTCCTGACTAGCGGCAACACCGGGGAGCTGTTTTTT
TRBJ1-1 | - | - | TRBV28 | CASSLSTSFSYTEAFF | TGTGCCAGCAGTTTATCGACATCATTCTCGTACACTGAAGCTTTCTTT
TRBJ2-5 | - | - | TRBV7-8 | CASGFSRGPQETQYF | TGTGCCAGCGGATTTTCTCGGGGTCCCCAGGAGACCCAGTACTTC
TRBJ2-4 | once | - | TRBV5-5 | CASSLFPENIQYF | TGTGCCAGCAGCTTGTTTCCAGAAAACATTCAGTACTTC
TRBJ1-1 | - | - | TRBV7-9 | CASAPRGVGTEAFF | TGTGCCAGCGCCCCCCGGGGTGTCGGCACTGAAGCTTTCTTT
TRBJ2-1 | - | - | TRBV15 | CATSRDESAGYEQFF | TGTGCCACCAGCAGAGATGAGTCGGCGGGATATGAGCAGTTCTTC
TRBJ1-1 | - | - | TRBV7-9 | CASSLGMQGTEAFF | TGTGCCAGCAGCTTGGGGATGCAGGGCACTGAAGCTTTCTTT
TRBJ1-5 | - | TRBD1 | TRBV30 | CAWSPRTGGYNQPQHF | TGTGCCTGGAGTCCTCGGACAGGCGGCTACAATCAGCCCCAGCATTTT
TRBJ1-6 | - | TRBD1 | TRBV2 | CASSTGQGSSPLHF | TGTGCCAGCAGTACCGGACAGGGTAGTTCACCCCTCCACTTT
TRBJ1-1 | - | - | TRBV28 | CASSGGQPNTEAFF | TGTGCCAGCAGTGGAGGACAGCCTAACACTGAAGCTTTCTTT
TRBJ2-4 | once | - | TRBV3-1/TRBV3-2 | CASAAQLAKNIQYF | TGTGCCAGCGCCGCACAGTTAGCCAAAAACATTCAGTACTTC
TRBJ2-1 | - | - | TRBV7-2 | CASSRGQLYNEQFF | TGTGCCAGCAGCCGCGGACAGCTTTACAATGAGCAGTTCTTC
TRBJ2-7 | - | - | TRBV6-5 | CASSYGAAEKQYF | TGTGCCAGCAGTTACGGGGCCGCCGAAAAGCAGTACTTC
TRBJ2-2 | few | TRBD1 | TRBV24-1 | CATSDSQDRVPTGELFF | TGTGCCACCAGTGATTCCCAAGACAGGGTCCCCACCGGGGAGCTGTTTTTT
TRBJ2-2 | - | - | TRBV5-4 | CASSRPVGEAGELFF | TGTGCCAGCAGCCGCCCGGTCGGGGAAGCCGGGGAGCTGTTTTTT
TRBJ2-7 | many | - | TRBV7-8 | CASSQRRGSSYEQYF | TGTGCCAGCAGCCAACGGAGGGGTAGCTCCTACGAGCAGTACTTC
TRBJ2-1 | - | TRBD2 | TRBV5-1 | CASSRLTSGRSPNEQFF | TGCGCCAGCAGCCGCCTAACTAGCGGGAGGTCCCCCAATGAGCAGTTCTTC
TRBJ1-1 | - | - | TRBV29-1 | CSVHGQGNTEAFF | TGCAGCGTTCACGGGCAGGGGAACACTGAAGCTTTCTTT
TRBJ2-2 | - | - | TRBV29-1 | CSATQRDTGELFF | TGCAGCGCGACGCAGCGGGACACCGGGGAGCTGTTTTTT
TRBJ1-6 | few | - | TRBV3-1/TRBV3-2 | CASSQEVASPLHF | TGTGCCAGCAGCCAAGAGGTAGCTTCACCCCTCCACTTT